This T cell receptor beta chain was documented in a study of blood T cell repertoires in COVID-19. Study background: Material from acute and convalescent COVID-19 was sourced from the United States, Italy and Spain. The cDNA or gDNA used as material had been derived from T cells, B-cell-depleted T cells, or PBMCs.

How the authors handled the data: It was from reference gene primer amplification that nucleated cell counts were estimated. Repertoires were generated with immunoSEQ multiplex PCR, while TCRdb's copy carries only in-frame clones and drops some. V and J calls and clone size follow that table, whereas D and trimming were derived from the DNA. The table has some 80,000 clones, 87% seen once. This CDR3 spans 15 amino acids. CDR1 and CDR2 from the germline V gene are ENHRY and SYGVKD. Unmatched junction bases numbered 7, after V lost 4 bases and J lost 2 bases. Material for sequencing was peripheral blood. This chain links TRBV10-3 with TRBJ1-2, with TRBD1 identical over 7 bases. This receptor was identified in an elderly woman with active or convalescent COVID-19. For the CDR3, the DNA is TGTGCCATCAGTGCGGGCAGGGGGACCAACTATGGCTACACCTTC. This translates into CAISAGRGTNYGYTF.